These 9 T cell receptor beta chains originate from one sample sequenced in a study of blood T cell repertoires in COVID-19. The repertoire was sequenced with immunoSEQ multiplex PCR; TCRdb's copy has only in-frame clones and lacks some. This table holds roughly 92,000 clones, 87% found once. Sequenced sample: peripheral blood. These receptors came from a human donor with acute or convalescent COVID-19. The donor label of this sample is uncertain.

This rearrangement joins TRBV27 to TRBJ1-6; no reliable D call. The CDR3 contains 13 residues. Germline V gene lookup returns CDR1 MNHEY and CDR2 SMNVEV (reference sequence). The V end was cut by 5 bases, the J end by 4 bases, with 6 bases between. CDR3: CASSPSYNSPLHF. In nucleotides, the CDR3 is TGTGCCAGCAGTCCCTCTTATAATTCACCCCTCCACTTT.

This clone was seen a few times. The chain carries TRBV7-2 and TRBJ2-4, with TRBD1 identical over 8 bases. This CDR3 is built from 15 residues. CDR1 and CDR2 from the germline V gene are SGHTA and FQGNSA. V was clipped by 0 bases and J by 7 bases; unmatched bases: 5. The CDR3 region is CASSLAWTGNNIQYF. In DNA form, the CDR3 reads TGTGCCAGCAGCTTAGCGTGGACAGGGAACAACATTCAGTACTTC.

The gene calls are TRBV6-1 and TRBJ2-1; 7 nucleotides match TRBD1. The CDR3 is 11 residues long. J gave up 15 bases and V 3 bases, and 5 bases lay outside the gene matches. The germline V gene encodes CDR1 MNHNS and CDR2 SASEGT. CDR3 residues: CASSDRQGRFF. Here the CDR3 DNA reads TGTGCCAGCAGTGACCGACAGGGACGGTTCTTC.

The gene calls are TRBV3-1 (or the pseudogene TRBV3-2) and TRBJ1-1; TRBD1 aligns across 9 bases. There are 14 residues in the CDR3. CDR1 and CDR2 from the germline V gene are LGHDT and YNNKEL (reference sequence). V gave up 5 bases and J gave up 5 bases; unmatched junction bases: 6. CDR3 sequence: CASSYWDRETEAFF. The CDR3 nucleotides read TGTGCCAGCAGCTATTGGGACAGGGAGACTGAAGCTTTCTTT.

This chain links TRBV27 with TRBJ1-1; D is possibly TRBD1 (5 bases). Trimming took off 5 bases at V and 1 base at J, with 11 bases between the two ends. The CDR3 loop spans 14 amino acids. Germline V lookup: CDR1 MNHEY, CDR2 SMNVEV (reference sequence). CDR3 protein: CASSPNDRNTEAFF. The DNA for the CDR3 is TGTGCCAGCAGTCCCAATGACAGGAACACTGAAGCTTTCTTT.

This chain links TRBV6-4 with TRBJ2-3; D remains unclear. This CDR3 is built from 13 residues. V lost 2 bases to trimming and J lost 6 bases, with 9 bases between them. Germline V gene data show CDR1 as MRHNA and CDR2 as SNTAGT. CDR3 sequence (DNA): TGTGCCAGCAGTGACCAAGCCTTGGATACGCAGTATTTT. Its protein is CASSDQALDTQYF.

This clone has just a few counts. The chain is built from TRBV4-1 and TRBJ1-1, with 7 nucleotides matching TRBD1. The CDR3 has 15 amino acids. CDR1 is MGHRA, CDR2 YSYEKL, per germline. The trim removed 5 bases at V and 3 bases at J, leaving 9 bases unmatched. The CDR3 DNA reads as TGCGCCAGCAGCTCCCGACAGGGTGGAGACACTGAAGCTTTCTTT. This translates into CASSSRQGGDTEAFF.

This chain links TRBV2 with TRBJ1-6; TRBD1 is a possible D gene (5 bases). CDR1 and CDR2 from the germline V gene are SNHLY and FYNNEI. Trimming took off 6 bases at V and 9 bases at J, with 12 bases between the two ends. The CDR3 runs to 13 residues. CDR3: CASRTEGGSPLHF. CDR3 coding DNA: TGTGCCAGCAGGACAGAGGGAGGTTCACCCCTCCACTTT.

The chain employs TRBV5-1 and TRBJ1-2; no definite D call. Germline V gives CDR1 SGHRS, CDR2 YFSETQ. This CDR3 contains 13 residues. Trimming shortened V by 4 bases and J by 4 bases, and 11 bases separated the two germline ends. DNA of the CDR3: TGCGCCAGCAGCCCTGAGAGCTTCTATGGCTACACCTTC. Translating it yields CASSPESFYGYTF.